A selection of T cell receptor beta chains follows, all from one sample in a study of cytomegalovirus exposure and HLA in healthy donors. Produced via immunoSEQ multiplex PCR; TCRdb's table is partial and in-frame only. The sample has approximately 190,000 clones; roughly 80% are singletons. Sequencing was carried out using PBMCs. Every receptor here comes from a man aged 40-49 years in good health and CMV-seropositive. Each CDR3 is given with its conserved first and last residue. Fields, in order: J gene, V gene, clone size, CDR3 protein. Not all rows give a size; the values are once, few, many and, for expanded clones, a class.

>TRBJ2-5|TRBV9|NA
CASSAQGLVLGETQYF
>TRBJ2-7|TRBV9|few
CASSAPAGELGHEQYF
>TRBJ2-5|TRBV5-1|NA
CASSRIPRSNQETQYF
>TRBJ1-3|TRBV9|NA
CASSANRAHSGNTIYF
>TRBJ1-4|TRBV30|NA
CAWRQVREKLFF
>TRBJ1-1|TRBV19|NA
CASSITAQTNTEAFF
>TRBJ2-2|TRBV5-4|NA
CASSRTGIPGELFF
>TRBJ2-5|TRBV19|NA
CASSINPGMKTQYF
>TRBJ2-7|TRBV6-6|once
CASSGRSLYEQYF
>TRBJ2-4|TRBV6-5|NA
CASRSRAKNIQYF
>TRBJ1-4|TRBV19|NA
CASSMTGSTNEKLFF
>TRBJ2-1|TRBV6-6|NA
CASSGGAAYNEQFF
>TRBJ2-3|TRBV18|NA
CASSPELAGGTDTQYF
>TRBJ2-7|TRBV7-9|NA
CASSFLNRDRTYEQYF
>TRBJ1-4|TRBV15|NA
CATSRGKGAREKLFF
>TRBJ2-7|TRBV9|NA
CASSVGAAHYEQYF
>TRBJ1-6|TRBV18|NA
CASSHQGTNSPLHF
>TRBJ1-2|TRBV27|NA
CASSLRPGPNYGYTF
>TRBJ1-2|TRBV7-8|NA
CASSIDRPGGYTF
>TRBJ1-2|TRBV6-5|NA
CASSKRQGGDGYTF
>TRBJ1-1|TRBV6-5|NA
CASSSGGPRAFF
>TRBJ2-7|TRBV19|NA
CASSISGDPYEQYF
>TRBJ2-7|TRBV15|medium-sized
CATSVRGTSVEQYF
>TRBJ2-1|TRBV7-8|NA
CAVNPQGGQFF
>TRBJ1-2|TRBV6-1|NA
CASSDKLGVGANGYTF
>TRBJ1-5|TRBV30|NA
CAWSVGDRGDQPQHF
>TRBJ1-5|TRBV10-3|NA
CAISEGTATYQPQHF
>TRBJ1-2|TRBV6-5|NA
CASSAPGQGYGYTF
>TRBJ1-2|TRBV9|NA
CASSSRDSPYGYTF
>TRBJ2-2|TRBV4-2|NA
CASSPGDGSGELFF
>TRBJ2-1|TRBV5-6|NA
CASSQQGDEQFF
>TRBJ2-1|TRBV6-6|NA
CASKTSSYNEQFF
>TRBJ2-7|TRBV13|few
CASSFGQGNEQYF
>TRBJ1-2|TRBV18|NA
CASSPDRLYGYTF
>TRBJ2-7|TRBV4-3|NA
CASSQSAQGGYEQYF
>TRBJ2-2|TRBV4-3|NA
CASSPPRVGGVTGELFF
>TRBJ1-5|TRBV2|few
CASRAGDWNQPQHF
>TRBJ1-5|TRBV19|NA
CASKTSGYSNQPQHF
>TRBJ2-5|TRBV28|NA
CASSIGTEETQYF
>TRBJ2-3|TRBV5-4|NA
CASSLGAPATDTQYF
>TRBJ2-3|TRBV6-5|NA
CASSYSDRGADTQYF
>TRBJ1-2|TRBV5-6|NA
CASSHGTGNYGYTF
>TRBJ2-1|TRBV18|NA
CASSPMRAGTGALRTYNEQFF
>TRBJ1-2|TRBV7-2|few
CASSWGQEAGYTF
>TRBJ2-1|TRBV11-3|NA
CASSLGGPGDEQFF
>TRBJ1-2|TRBV21-1|NA
CASIHRGRNYGYTF
>TRBJ2-3|TRBV6-6|NA
CASSFRDRGVVDTQYF
>TRBJ2-7|TRBV5-1|NA
CASSLVVGGTYEQYF
>TRBJ2-7|TRBV9|NA
CASSPAGDRGHRYF